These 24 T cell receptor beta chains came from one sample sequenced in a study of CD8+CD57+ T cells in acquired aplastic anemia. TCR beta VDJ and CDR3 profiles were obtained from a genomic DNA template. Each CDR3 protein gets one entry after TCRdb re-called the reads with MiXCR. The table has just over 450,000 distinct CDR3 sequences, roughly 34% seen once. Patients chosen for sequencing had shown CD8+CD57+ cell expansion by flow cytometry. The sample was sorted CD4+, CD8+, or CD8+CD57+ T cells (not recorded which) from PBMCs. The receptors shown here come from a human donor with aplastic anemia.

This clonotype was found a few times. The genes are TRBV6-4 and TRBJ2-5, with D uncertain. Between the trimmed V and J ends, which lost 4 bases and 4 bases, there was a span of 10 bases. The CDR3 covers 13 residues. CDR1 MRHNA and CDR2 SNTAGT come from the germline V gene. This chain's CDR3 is CASSVTFGETQYF. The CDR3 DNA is TGTGCCAGCAGTGTTACTTTCGGAGAGACCCAGTACTTC.

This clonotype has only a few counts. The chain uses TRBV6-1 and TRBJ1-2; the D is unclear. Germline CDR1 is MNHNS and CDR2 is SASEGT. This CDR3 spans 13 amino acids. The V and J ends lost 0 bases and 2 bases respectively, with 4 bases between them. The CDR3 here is CASSEADNYGYTF. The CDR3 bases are TGTGCCAGCAGTGAAGCAGACAACTATGGCTACACCTTC.

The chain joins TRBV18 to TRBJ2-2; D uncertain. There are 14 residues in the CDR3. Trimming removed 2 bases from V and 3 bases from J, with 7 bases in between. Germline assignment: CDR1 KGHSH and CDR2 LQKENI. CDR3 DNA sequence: TGTGCCAGCTCACCAGTGGGGTACACCGGGGAGCTGTTTTTT. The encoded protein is CASSPVGYTGELFF.

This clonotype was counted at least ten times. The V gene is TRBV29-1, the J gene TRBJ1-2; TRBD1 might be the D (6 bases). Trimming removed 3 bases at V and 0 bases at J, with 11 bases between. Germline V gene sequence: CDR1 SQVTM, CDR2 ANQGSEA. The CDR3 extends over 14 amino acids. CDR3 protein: CSVDSTGANYGYTF. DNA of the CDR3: TGCAGCGTTGACTCGACAGGAGCTAACTATGGCTACACCTTC.

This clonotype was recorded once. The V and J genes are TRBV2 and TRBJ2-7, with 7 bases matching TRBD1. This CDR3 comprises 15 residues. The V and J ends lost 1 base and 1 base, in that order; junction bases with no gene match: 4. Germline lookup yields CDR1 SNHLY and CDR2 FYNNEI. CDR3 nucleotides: TGTGCCAGCAGTGAAGGTGCCAGGGGGTCCTACGAGCAGTACGTC. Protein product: CASSEGARGSYEQYV.

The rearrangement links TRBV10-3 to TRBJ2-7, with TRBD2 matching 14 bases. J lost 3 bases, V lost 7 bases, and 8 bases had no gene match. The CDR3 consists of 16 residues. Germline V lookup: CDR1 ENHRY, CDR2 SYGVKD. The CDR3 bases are TGTGCCATCAAGATTGGGACTAGCGGGGGTTACTACGAGCAGTACTTC. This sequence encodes CAIKIGTSGGYYEQYF.

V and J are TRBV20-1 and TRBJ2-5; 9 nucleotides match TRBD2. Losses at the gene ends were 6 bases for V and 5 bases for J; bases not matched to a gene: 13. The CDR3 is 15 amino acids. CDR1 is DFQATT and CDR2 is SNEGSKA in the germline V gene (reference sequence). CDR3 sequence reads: CSARPSGKRRETQYF. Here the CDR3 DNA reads TGCAGTGCAAGACCTAGCGGGAAGAGGAGGGAGACCCAGTACTTC.

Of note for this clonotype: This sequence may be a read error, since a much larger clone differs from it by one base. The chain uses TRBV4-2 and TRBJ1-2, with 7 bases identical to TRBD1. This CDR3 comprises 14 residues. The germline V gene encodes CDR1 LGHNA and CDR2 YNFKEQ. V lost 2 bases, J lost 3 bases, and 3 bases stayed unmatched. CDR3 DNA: TGTGCCAGCAGCCAAACAGGGGCTTACTATGGCTACACCTTC. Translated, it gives CASSQTGAYYGYTF.

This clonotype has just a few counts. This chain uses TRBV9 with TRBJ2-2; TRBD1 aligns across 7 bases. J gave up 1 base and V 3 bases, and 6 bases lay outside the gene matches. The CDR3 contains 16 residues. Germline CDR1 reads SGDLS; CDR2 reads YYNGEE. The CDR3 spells CASSALGQLNTGELFF. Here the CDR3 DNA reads TGTGCCAGCAGCGCGTTGGGACAGCTGAACACCGGGGAGCTGTTTTTT.

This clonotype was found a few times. Here the CDR3 reads CASSLEESSGNTIYF. DNA for the CDR3: TGTGCCAGCAGCTTAGAAGAGAGCTCTGGAAACACCATATATTTT. This rearrangement joins TRBV7-6 to TRBJ1-3, with D unclear. Trimming took off 1 base at V and 0 bases at J, with 7 bases between the two ends. From germline, CDR1 is SGHVS and CDR2 FNYEAQ. CDR3 length: 15 residues.

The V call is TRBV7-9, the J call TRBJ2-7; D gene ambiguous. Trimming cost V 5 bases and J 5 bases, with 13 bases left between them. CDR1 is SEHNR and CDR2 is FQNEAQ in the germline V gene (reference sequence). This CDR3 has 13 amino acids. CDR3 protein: CASSHPVMDEQYF. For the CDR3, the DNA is TGTGCCAGCAGCCACCCCGTGATGGACGAGCAGTACTTC.

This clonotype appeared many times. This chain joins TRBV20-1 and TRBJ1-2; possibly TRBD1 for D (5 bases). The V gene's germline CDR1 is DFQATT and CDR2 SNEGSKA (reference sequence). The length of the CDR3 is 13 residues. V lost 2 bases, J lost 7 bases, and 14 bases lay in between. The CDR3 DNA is TGCAGTGCTAGATCGGGGCAGGGAATTGGCTACACCTTC. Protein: CSARSGQGIGYTF.

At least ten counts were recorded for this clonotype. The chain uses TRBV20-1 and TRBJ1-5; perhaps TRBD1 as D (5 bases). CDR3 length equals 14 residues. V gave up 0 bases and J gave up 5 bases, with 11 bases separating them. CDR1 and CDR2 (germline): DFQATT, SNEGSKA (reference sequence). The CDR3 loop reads CSARDLREDQPQHF. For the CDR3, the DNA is TGCAGTGCTAGAGATCTCAGGGAAGATCAGCCCCAGCATTTT.

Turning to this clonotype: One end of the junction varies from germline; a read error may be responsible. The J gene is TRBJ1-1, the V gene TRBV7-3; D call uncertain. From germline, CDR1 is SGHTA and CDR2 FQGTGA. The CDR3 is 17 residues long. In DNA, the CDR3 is TGTGCCAGCGGCTTGGTGGCGGCGGGCAGTAAGTACACTGAAGCTTTCTTT. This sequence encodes CASGLVAAGSKYTEAFF. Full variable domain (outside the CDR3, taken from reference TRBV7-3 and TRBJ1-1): GAGVSQTPSNKVTEKGKYVELRCDPISGHTALYWYRQSLGQGPEFLIYFQGTGAADDSGLPNDRFFAVRPEGSVSTLKIQRTERGDSAVYLCASGLVAAGSKYTEAFFGQGTRLTVV.

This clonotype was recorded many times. The CDR3 DNA is TGTGCCATCAGTGGAGTCGACACCGGGGAGCTGTTTTTT. Its protein is CAISGVDTGELFF. The chain recombines TRBV10-3 with TRBJ2-2; unclear D gene. The CDR3 contains 13 residues. Trimming removed 4 bases at V and 3 bases at J, with 6 bases between. CDR1 is ENHRY and CDR2 is SYGVKD in the germline V gene.

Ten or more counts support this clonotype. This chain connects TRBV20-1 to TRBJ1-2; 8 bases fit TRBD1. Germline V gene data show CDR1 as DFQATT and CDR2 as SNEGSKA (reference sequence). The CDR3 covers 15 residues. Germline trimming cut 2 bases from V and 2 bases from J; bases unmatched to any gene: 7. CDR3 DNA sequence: TGCAGTGCTAGATCGACCGGGACAGGAAACTATGGCTACACCTTC. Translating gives CSARSTGTGNYGYTF.

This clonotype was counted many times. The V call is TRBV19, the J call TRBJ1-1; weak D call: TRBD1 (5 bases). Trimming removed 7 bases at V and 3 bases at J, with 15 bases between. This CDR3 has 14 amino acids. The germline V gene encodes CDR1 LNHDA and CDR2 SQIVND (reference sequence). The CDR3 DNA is TGTGCCAGTATTGTAACGGCGGGGGACACTGAAGCTTTCTTT. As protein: CASIVTAGDTEAFF.

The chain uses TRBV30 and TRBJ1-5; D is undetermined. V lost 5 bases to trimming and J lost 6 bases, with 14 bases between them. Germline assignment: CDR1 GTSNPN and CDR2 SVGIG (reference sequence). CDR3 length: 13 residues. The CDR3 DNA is TGTGCCTGGCAATCAGAGGAACCTCAGCCCCAGCATTTT. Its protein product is CAWQSEEPQPQHF.

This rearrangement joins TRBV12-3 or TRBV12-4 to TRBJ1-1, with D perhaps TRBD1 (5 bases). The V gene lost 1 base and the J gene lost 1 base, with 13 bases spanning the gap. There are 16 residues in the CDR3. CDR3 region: CASSLGIRGKNTEAFF. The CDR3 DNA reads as TGTGCCAGCAGTTTAGGTATAAGGGGAAAGAACACTGAAGCTTTCTTT.

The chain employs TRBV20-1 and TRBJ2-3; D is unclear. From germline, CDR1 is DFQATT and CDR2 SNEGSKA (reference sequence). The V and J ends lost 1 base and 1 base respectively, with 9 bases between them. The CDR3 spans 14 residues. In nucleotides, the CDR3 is TGCAGTGCTAGAGGGGGTACTGGCACAGATACGCAGTATTTT. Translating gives CSARGGTGTDTQYF.

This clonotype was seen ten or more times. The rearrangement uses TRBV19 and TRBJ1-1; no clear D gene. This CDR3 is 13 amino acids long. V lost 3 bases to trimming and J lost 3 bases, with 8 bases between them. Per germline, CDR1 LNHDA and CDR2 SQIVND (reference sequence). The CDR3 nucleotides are TGTGCCAGTAGTATCGAGCGGGACACTGAAGCTTTCTTT. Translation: CASSIERDTEAFF.

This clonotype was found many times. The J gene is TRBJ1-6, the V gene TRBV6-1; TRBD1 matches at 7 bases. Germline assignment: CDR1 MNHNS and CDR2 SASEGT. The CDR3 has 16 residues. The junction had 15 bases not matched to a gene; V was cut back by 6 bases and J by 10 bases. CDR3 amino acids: CASRTGQGGVESPLHF. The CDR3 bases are TGTGCCAGCAGGACGGGTCAGGGGGGAGTGGAATCACCCCTCCACTTT.

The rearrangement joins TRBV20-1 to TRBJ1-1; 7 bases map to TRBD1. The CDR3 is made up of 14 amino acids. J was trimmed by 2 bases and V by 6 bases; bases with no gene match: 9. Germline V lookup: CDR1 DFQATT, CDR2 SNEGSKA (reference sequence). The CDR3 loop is CSAPPGQSNTEAFF. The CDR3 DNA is TGCAGTGCGCCTCCGGGACAGTCAAACACTGAAGCTTTCTTT.

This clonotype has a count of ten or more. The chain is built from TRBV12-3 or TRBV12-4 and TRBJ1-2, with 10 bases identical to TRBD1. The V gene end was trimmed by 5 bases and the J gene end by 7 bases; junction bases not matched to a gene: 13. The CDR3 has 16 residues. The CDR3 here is CASSPTPRTGGSGYTF. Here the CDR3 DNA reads TGTGCCAGCAGTCCTACCCCTAGGACAGGGGGTAGTGGCTACACCTTC.